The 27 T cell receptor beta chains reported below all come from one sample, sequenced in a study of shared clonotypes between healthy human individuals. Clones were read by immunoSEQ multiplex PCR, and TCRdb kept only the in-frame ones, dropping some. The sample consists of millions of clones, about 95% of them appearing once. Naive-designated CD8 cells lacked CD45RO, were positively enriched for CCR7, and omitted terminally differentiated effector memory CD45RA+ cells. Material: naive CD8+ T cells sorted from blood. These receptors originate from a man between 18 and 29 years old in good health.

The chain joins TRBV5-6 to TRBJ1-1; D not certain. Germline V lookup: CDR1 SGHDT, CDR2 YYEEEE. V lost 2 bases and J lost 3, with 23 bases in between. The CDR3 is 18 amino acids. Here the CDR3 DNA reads TGTGCCAGCAGCTTCGAGACCGTCTATAGATCGCGGGACACTGAAGCTTTCTTT. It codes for CASSFETVYRSRDTEAFF. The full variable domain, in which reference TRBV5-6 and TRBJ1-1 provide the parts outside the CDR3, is DAGVTQSPTHLIKTRGQQVTLRCSPKSGHDTVSWYQQALGQGPQFIFQYYEEEERQRGNFPDRFSGHQFPNYSSELNVNALLLGDSALYLCASSFETVYRSRDTEAFFGQGTRLTVV.

CDR3 in amino acids: CASSSPQGILNYGYTF. Written as DNA, the CDR3 is TGTGCCAGCAGCTCCCCCCAGGGGATCCTTAACTATGGCTACACCTTC. The chain links TRBV7-2 to TRBJ1-2, with D possibly TRBD1 on 6 matching bases. CDR3 size: 16 residues. Looked up from germline, CDR1 is SGHTA and CDR2 is FQGNSA. V dropped 4 bases and J dropped 1 base, with 16 bases sitting between them.

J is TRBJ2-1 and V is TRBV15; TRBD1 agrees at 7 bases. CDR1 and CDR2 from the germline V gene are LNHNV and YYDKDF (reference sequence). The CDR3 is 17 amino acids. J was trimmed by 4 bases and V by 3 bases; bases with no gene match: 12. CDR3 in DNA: TGTGCCACCAGCAGCGATGCCGGGACAGAGAGATACAATGAGCAGTTCTTC. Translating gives CATSSDAGTERYNEQFF. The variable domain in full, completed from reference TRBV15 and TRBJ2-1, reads DAMVIQNPRYQVTQFGKPVTLSCSQTLNHNVMYWYQQKSSQAPKLLFHYYDKDFNNEADTPDNFQSRRPNTSFCFLDIRSPGLGDTAMYLCATSSDAGTERYNEQFFGPGTRLTVL.

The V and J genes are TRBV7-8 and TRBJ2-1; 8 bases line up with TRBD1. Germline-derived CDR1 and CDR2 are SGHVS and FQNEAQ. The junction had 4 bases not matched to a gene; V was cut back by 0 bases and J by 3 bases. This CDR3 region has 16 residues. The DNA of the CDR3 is TGTGCCAGCAGCTTAGCGCCCGGACAGGGCTACAATGAGCAGTTCTTC. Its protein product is CASSLAPGQGYNEQFF.

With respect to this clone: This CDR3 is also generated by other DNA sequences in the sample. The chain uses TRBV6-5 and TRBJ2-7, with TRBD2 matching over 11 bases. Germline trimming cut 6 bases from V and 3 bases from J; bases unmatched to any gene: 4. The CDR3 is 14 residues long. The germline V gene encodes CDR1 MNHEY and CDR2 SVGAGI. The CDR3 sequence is CASSPGTSGYEQYF. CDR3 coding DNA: TGTGCCAGCAGCCCCGGGACTAGCGGCTACGAGCAGTACTTC.

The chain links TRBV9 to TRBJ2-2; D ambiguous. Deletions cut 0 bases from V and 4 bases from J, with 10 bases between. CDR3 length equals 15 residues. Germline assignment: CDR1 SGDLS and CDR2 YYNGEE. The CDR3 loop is CASSVDWVRTGELFF. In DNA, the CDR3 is TGTGCCAGCAGCGTAGACTGGGTTCGCACCGGGGAGCTGTTTTTT.

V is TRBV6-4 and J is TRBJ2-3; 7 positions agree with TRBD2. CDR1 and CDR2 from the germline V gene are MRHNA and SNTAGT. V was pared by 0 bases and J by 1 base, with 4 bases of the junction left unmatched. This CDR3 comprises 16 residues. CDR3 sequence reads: CASSDSSRGGTDTQYF. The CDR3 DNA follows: TGTGCCAGCAGTGACTCGAGTCGGGGGGGCACAGATACGCAGTATTTT.

DNA for the CDR3: TGTGCCAGCATATCTTGGACAGCCGGGGACTATGGCTACACCTTC. It translates to CASISWTAGDYGYTF. This chain connects TRBV7-9 to TRBJ1-2; a weak D match, TRBD1 (6 bases). This CDR3 is built from 15 residues. V dropped 7 bases and J dropped 3 bases, with 18 bases sitting between them. Germline V CDR1 and CDR2: SEHNR, FQNEAQ (reference sequence).

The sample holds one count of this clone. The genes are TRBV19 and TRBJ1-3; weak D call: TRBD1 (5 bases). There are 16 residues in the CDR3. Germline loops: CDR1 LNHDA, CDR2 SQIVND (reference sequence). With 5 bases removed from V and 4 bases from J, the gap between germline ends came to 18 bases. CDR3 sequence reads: CASSSYQGVDGNTIYF. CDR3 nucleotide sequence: TGTGCCAGTAGTTCCTATCAGGGAGTGGACGGAAACACCATATATTTT.

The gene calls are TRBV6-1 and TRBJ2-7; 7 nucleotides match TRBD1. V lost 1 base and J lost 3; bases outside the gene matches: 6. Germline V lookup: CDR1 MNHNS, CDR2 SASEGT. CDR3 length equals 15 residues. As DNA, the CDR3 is TGTGCCAGCAGTGAAGGATGGGGGACAGTCTACGAGCAGTACTTC. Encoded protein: CASSEGWGTVYEQYF.

The CDR3 here is CASSGFTGELFF. The CDR3 nucleotides read TGTGCCAGCAGCGGATTCACCGGGGAGCTGTTTTTT. The rearrangement uses TRBV9 and TRBJ2-2; D uncertain. Germline CDR1 is SGDLS and CDR2 is YYNGEE. The CDR3 spans 12 residues. V shed 3 bases and J shed 4 bases, with 4 bases lying between them.

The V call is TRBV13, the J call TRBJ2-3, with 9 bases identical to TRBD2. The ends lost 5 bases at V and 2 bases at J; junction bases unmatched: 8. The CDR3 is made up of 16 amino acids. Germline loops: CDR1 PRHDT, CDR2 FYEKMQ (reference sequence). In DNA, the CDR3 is TGTGCCAGCAGCAAATCGACTAGCGGCAACACAGATACGCAGTATTTT. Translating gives CASSKSTSGNTDTQYF.

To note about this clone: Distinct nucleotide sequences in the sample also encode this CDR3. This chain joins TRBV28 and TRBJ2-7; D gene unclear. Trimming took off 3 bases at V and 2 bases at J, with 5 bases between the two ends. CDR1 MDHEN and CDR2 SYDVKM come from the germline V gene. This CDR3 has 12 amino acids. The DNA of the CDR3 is TGTGCCAGCAGTTTTAGGCCCTACGAGCAGTACTTC. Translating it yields CASSFRPYEQYF.

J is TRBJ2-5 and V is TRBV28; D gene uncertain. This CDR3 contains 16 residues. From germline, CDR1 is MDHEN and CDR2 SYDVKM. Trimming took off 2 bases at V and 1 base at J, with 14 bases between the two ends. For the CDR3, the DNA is TGTGCCAGCAGTTTACCCCTCCGGCATACCCAAGAGACCCAGTACTTC. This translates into CASSLPLRHTQETQYF.

The CDR3 reads CASSSGRQEIFSYNSPLHF. The CDR3 DNA is TGTGCCAGCAGTTCAGGTCGACAGGAAATCTTCTCCTATAATTCACCCCTCCACTTT. V and J are TRBV28 and TRBJ1-6; perhaps TRBD1 as D (6 bases). Germline V CDR1 and CDR2: MDHEN, SYDVKM. The V gene lost 4 bases and the J gene lost 0 bases, with 19 bases spanning the gap. This CDR3 has 19 residues.

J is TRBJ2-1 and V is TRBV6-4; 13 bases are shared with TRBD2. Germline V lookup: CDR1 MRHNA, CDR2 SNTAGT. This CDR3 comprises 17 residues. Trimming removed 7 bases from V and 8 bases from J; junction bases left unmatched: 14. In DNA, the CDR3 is TGTGCCAGCAACCCCCGGACTAGCGGGAGCGGCCTTCATGAGCAGTTCTTC. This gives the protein CASNPRTSGSGLHEQFF.

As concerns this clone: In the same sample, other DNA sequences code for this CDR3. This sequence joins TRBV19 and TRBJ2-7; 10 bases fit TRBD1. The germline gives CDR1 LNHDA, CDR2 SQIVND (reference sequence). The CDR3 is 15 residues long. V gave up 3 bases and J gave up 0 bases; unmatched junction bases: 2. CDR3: CASSIGTGDSYEQYF. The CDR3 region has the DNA TGTGCCAGTAGTATCGGGACAGGGGACTCCTACGAGCAGTACTTC.

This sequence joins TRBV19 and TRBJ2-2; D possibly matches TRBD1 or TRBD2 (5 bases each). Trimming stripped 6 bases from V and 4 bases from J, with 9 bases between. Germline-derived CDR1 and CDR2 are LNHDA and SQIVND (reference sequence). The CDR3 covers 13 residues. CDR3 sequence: CASRERGTGELFF. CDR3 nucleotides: TGTGCCAGTAGGGAGAGGGGCACCGGGGAGCTGTTTTTT.

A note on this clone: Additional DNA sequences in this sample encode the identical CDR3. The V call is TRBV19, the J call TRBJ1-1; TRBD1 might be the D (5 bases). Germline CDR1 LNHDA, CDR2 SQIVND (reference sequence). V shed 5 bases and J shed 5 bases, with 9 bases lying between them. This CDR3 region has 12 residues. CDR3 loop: CASSYRGTEAFF. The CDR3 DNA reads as TGTGCCAGTAGTTACCGGGGGACTGAAGCTTTCTTT.

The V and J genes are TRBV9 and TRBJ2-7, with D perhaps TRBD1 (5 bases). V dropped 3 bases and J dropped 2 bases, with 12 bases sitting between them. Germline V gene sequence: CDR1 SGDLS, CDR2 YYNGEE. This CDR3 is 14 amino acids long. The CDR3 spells CASSAALGPYEQYF. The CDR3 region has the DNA TGTGCCAGCAGCGCTGCTTTGGGGCCCTACGAGCAGTACTTC.

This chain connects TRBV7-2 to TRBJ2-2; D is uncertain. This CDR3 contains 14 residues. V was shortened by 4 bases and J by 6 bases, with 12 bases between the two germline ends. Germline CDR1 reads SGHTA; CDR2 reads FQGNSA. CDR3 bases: TGTGCCAGCAGCTACGATGGCGCCGCCGGGGAGCTGTTTTTT. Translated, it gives CASSYDGAAGELFF.

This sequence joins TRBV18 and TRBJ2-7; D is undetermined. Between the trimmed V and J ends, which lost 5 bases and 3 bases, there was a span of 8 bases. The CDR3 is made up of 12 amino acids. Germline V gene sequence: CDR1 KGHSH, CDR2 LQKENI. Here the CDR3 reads CASSGWDYEQYF. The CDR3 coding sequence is TGTGCCAGCTCAGGGTGGGACTACGAGCAGTACTTC.

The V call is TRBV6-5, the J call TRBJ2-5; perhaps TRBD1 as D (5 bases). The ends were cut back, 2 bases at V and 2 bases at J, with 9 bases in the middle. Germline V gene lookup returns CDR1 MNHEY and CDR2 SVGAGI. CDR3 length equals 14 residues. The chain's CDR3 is CASSYAAGQETQYF. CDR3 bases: TGTGCCAGCAGTTACGCGGCAGGGCAAGAGACCCAGTACTTC.

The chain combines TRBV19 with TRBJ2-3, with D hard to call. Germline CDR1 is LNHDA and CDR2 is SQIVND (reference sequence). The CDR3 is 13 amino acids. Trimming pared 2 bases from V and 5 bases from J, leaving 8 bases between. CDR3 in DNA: TGTGCCAGTAGTATAAGGTTCCAAGATACGCAGTATTTT. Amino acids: CASSIRFQDTQYF. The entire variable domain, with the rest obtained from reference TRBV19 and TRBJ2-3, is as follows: DGGITQSPKYLFRKEGQNVTLSCEQNLNHDAMYWYRQDPGQGLRLIYYSQIVNDFQKGDIAEGYSVSREKKESFPLTVTSAQKNPTAFYLCASSIRFQDTQYFGPGTRLTVL.

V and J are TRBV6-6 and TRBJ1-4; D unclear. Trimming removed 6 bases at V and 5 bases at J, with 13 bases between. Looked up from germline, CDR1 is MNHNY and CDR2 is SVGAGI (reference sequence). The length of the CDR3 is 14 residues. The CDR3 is CASSRPDVNEKLFF. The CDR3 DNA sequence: TGTGCCAGCAGCAGACCCGACGTGAATGAAAAACTGTTTTTT.

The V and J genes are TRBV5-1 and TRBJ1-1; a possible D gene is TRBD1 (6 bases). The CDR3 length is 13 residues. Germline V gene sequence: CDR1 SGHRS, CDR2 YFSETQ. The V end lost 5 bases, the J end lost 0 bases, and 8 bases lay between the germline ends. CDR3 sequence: CASRGAMNTEAFF. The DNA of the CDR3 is TGCGCCAGCAGGGGGGCAATGAACACTGAAGCTTTCTTT.

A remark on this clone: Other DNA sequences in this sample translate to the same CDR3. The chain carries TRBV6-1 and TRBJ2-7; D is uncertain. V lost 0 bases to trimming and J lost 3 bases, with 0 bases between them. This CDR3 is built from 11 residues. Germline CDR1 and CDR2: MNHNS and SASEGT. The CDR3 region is CASSEAYEQYF. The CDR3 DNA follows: TGTGCCAGCAGTGAAGCCTACGAGCAGTACTTC.